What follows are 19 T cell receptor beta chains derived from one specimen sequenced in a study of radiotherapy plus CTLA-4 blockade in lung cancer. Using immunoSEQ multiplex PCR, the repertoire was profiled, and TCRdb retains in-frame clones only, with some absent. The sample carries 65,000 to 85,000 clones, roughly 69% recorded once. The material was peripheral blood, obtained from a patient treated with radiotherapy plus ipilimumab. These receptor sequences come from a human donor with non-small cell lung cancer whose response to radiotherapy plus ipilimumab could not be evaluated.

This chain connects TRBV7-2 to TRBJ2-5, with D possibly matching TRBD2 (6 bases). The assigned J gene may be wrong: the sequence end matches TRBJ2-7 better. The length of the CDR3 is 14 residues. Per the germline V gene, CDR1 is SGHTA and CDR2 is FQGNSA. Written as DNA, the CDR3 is TGTGCCAGCAGCTTATTAGCGGACCCCTACGAGCAGTACTTC. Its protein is CASSLLADPYEQYF.

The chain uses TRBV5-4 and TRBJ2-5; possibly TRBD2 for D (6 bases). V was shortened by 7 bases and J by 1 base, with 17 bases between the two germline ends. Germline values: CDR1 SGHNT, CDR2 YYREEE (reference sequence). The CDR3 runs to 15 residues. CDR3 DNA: TGTGCCAGCGCCTTCTCCGCCGGGAGCCAAGAGACCCAGTACTTC. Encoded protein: CASAFSAGSQETQYF.

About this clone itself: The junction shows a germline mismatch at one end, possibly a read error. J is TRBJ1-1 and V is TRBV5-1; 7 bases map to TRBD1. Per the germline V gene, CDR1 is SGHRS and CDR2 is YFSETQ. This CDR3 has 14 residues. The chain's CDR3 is CASSLGDSGTEAFF. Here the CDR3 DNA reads TGCGCCAGCAGTTTGGGGGACAGCGGCACTGAAGCTTTCTTT.

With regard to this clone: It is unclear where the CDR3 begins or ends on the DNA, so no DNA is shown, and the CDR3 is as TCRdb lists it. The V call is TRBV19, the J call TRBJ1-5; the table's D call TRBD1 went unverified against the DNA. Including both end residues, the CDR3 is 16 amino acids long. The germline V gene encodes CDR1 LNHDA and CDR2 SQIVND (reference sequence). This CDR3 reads CASTSAGTGDNQPQHF.

The CDR3 spells CVRSPRGGAFYEQYF. The DNA of the CDR3 is TGTGTCAGAAGCCCTAGGGGGGGAGCCTTCTACGAGCAGTACTTC. The rearrangement joins TRBV7-5 to TRBJ2-7; the table's D call, TRBD2, has no DNA check behind it. TRBV7-5 counts as a pseudogene. The CDR3 sequence is 15 residues long.

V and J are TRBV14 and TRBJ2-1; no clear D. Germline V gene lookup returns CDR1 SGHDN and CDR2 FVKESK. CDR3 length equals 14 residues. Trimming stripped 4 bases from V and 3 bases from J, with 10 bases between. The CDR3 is CASSPQRHYNEQFF. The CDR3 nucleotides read TGTGCCAGCAGCCCCCAGAGGCACTACAATGAGCAGTTCTTC.

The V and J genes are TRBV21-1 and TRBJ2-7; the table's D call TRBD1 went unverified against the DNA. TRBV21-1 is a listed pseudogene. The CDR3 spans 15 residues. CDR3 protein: CASSTPSSGFYEQYF. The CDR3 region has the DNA TGTGCCAGCAGCACACCTTCCTCAGGGTTCTACGAGCAGTACTTC.

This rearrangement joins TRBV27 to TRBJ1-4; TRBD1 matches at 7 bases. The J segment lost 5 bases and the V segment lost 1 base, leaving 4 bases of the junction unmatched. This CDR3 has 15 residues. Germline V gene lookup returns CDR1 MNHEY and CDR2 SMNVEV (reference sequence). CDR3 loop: CASSLYTGVNEKLFF. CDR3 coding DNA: TGTGCCAGCAGTTTATATACAGGGGTGAATGAAAAACTGTTTTTT.

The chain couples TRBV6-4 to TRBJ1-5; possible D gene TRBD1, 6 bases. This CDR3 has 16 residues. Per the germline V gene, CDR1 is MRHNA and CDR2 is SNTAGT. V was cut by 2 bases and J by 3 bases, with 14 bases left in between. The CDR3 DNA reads TGTGCCAGCAGTGACACCTACAGGGCCCCCAATCAGCCCCAGCATTTT. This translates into CASSDTYRAPNQPQHF.

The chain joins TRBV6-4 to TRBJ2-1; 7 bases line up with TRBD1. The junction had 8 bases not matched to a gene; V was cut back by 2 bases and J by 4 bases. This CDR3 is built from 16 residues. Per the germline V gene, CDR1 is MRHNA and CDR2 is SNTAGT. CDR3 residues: CASSDPGQPNYNEQFF. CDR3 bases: TGTGCCAGCAGTGACCCGGGACAGCCTAATTACAATGAGCAGTTCTTC.

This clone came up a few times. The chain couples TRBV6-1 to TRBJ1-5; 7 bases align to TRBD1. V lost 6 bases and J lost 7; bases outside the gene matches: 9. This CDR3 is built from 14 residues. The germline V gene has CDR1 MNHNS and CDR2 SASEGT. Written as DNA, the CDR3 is TGTGCCAGCAGCCCCACAGGGGTGTGGCAGCCCCAGCATTTT. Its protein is CASSPTGVWQPQHF.

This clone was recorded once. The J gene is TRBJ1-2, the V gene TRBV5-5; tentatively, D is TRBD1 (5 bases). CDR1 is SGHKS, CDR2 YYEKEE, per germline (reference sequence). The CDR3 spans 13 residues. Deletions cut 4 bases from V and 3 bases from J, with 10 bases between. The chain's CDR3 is CASSPTGDYGYTF. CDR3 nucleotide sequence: TGTGCCAGCAGCCCCACGGGGGACTATGGCTACACCTTC. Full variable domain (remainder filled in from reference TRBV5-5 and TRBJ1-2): DAGVTQSPTHLIKTRGQQVTLRCSPISGHKSVSWYQQVLGQGPQFIFQYYEKEERGRGNFPDRFSARQFPNYSSELNVNALLLGDSALYLCASSPTGDYGYTFGSGTRLTVV.

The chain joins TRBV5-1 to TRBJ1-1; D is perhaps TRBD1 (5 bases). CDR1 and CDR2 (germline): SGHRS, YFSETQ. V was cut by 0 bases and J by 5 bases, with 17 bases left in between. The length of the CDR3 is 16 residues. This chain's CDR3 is CASSLVSSGGVTEAFF. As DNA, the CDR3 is TGCGCCAGCAGCTTGGTGAGTTCGGGGGGAGTGACTGAAGCTTTCTTT.

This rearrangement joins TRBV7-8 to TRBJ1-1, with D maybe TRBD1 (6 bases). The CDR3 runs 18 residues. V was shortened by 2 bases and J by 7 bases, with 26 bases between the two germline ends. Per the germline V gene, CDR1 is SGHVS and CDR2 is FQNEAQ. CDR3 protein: CASSLNAGVTSIEGEAFF. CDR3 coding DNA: TGTGCCAGCAGCTTAAACGCAGGGGTAACTTCAATTGAAGGTGAAGCTTTCTTT.

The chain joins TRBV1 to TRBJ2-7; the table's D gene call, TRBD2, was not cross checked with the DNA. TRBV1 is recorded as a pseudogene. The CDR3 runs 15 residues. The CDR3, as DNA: TGCACCAGCAGCCAAGTACTAGCGGGGGGGATCGAGCAGTACTTC. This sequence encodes CTSSQVLAGGIEQYF.

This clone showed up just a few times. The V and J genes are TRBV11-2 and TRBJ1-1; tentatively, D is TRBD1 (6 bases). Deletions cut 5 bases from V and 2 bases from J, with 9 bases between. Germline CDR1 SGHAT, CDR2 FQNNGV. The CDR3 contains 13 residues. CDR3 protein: CASSPGVNTEAFF. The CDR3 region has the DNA TGTGCCAGCAGCCCAGGGGTCAACACTGAAGCTTTCTTT.

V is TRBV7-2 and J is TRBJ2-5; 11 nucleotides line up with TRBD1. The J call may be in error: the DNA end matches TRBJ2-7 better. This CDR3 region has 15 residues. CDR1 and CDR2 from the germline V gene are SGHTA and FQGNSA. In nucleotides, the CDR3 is TGTGCCAGCAGCTTAGCGCGCGGGACAGGGGGCGAGCAGTACTTC. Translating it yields CASSLARGTGGEQYF.

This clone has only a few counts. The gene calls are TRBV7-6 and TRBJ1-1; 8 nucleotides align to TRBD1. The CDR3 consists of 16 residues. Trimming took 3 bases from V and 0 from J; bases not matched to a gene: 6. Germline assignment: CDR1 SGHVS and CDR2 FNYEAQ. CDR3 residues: CASSLGQATMNTEAFF. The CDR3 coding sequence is TGTGCCAGCAGCTTGGGACAGGCGACCATGAACACTGAAGCTTTCTTT.

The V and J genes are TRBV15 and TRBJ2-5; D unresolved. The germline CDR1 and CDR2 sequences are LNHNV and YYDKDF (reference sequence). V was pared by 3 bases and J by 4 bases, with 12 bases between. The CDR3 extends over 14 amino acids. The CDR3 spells CATSSTGDAETQYF. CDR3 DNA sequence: TGTGCCACCAGCAGTACCGGAGACGCAGAGACCCAGTACTTC.